This TCR beta chain appears in the sequencing data of a study of CD8 T cells in Susac syndrome. FACS enriched CD8+ TEMRA cells, while bulk CD8+ and CD4+ were negatively isolated. Reverse transcription of about 0.45 to 1 ug RNA was carried out with random hexamers. Across 54 Vbeta and 13 Jbeta, immunoSEQ multiplex PCR amplified TCR beta CDR3. TCRdb called the immunoSEQ multiplex PCR reads again in MiXCR, with one record for every CDR3 protein. The profile shows around 150,000 distinct CDR3 sequences, around 95% of them singletons. The sample was CD4+ T cells from PBMCs. The TCR originated in a human donor with multiple sclerosis.

The DNA of the CDR3 is TGCGCCAGCAGCTACTCCGGGACCATCGACGAGCAGTACTTC. Its protein product is CASSYSGTIDEQYF. This chain uses TRBV5-1 with TRBJ2-7; D might be TRBD1 or TRBD2, each matching 5 bases. Trimming shortened V by 3 bases and J by 5 bases, and 15 bases separated the two germline ends. Germline V gene lookup returns CDR1 SGHRS and CDR2 YFSETQ. The CDR3 has 14 amino acids.